These T cell receptor beta chains were read from a single sample in a study of OX40 agonist ivuxolimab in advanced cancers. The protocol was immunoSEQ multiplex PCR, while the TCRdb copy is restricted to in-frame clones and leaves out a portion. The sample has 55,000 to 65,000 clones; around 84% are singletons. The sequenced sample was CD4+ or CD8+ T cells sorted from blood, obtained in a trial of the OX40 agonist ivuxolimab. The receptors here all came from an adult with an advanced solid tumor such as melanoma, head and neck, liver or kidney cancer. The CDR3 runs from the conserved cysteine through the conserved F or W. D genes are given only for firm matches. Clone size appears in some rows only: once, few, many, or a class for an expanded clone.

clone_size d_call j_call cdr3_length v_call cdr3_aa cdr3_nt
NA TRBD1 TRBJ2-1 15 TRBV9 CASSITGGPYNEQFF TGTGCCAGCAGCATAACAGGGGGCCCATACAATGAGCAGTTCTTC
NA NA TRBJ2-7 13 TRBV6-1 CASSVLDRYEQYF TGTGCCAGCAGTGTTTTGGACAGATACGAGCAGTACTTC
once NA TRBJ1-5 14 TRBV4-1 CASSPQGRNQPQHF TGCGCCAGCAGCCCTCAGGGGAGGAATCAGCCCCAGCATTTT
NA NA TRBJ1-6 14 TRBV1 CTSSQDRYNSPLHF TGCACCAGCAGCCAAGACAGATATAATTCACCCCTCCACTTT
NA TRBD2 TRBJ2-1 15 TRBV29-1 CSTTDSGGAYNEQFF TGCAGCACCACCGACAGCGGGGGGGCTTACAATGAGCAGTTCTTC
NA NA TRBJ1-6 13 TRBV2 CASTKTYNSPLHF TGTGCCAGCACTAAAACCTATAATTCACCCCTCCACTTT
few TRBD2 TRBJ2-2 17 TRBV30 CAFGRLAGDFNTGELFF TGTGCCTTTGGAAGACTAGCGGGAGATTTTAACACCGGGGAGCTGTTTTTT
NA TRBD1 TRBJ2-5 15 TRBV6-1 CASSERGTGLETQYF TGTGCCAGCAGTGAAAGAGGGACAGGGTTGGAGACCCAGTACTTC
NA NA TRBJ1-2 15 TRBV6-6 CASSHPPADTYGYTF TGTGCCAGCAGTCACCCCCCCGCGGACACCTATGGCTACACCTTC
NA NA TRBJ1-4 16 TRBV4-1 CASSPLFGQINEKLFF TGCGCCAGCAGCCCCCTGTTCGGGCAAATTAATGAAAAACTGTTTTTT
once NA TRBJ2-7 12 TRBV11-2 CASSQEFYEQYF TGTGCCAGCAGCCAAGAGTTCTACGAGCAGTACTTC
NA NA TRBJ2-7 13 TRBV6-5 CASSVPGSYEQYF TGTGCCAGCAGTGTGCCCGGTTCCTACGAGCAGTACTTC
NA TRBD1 TRBJ2-7 15 TRBV18 CASSKGTGNSYEQYF TGTGCCAGCTCAAAAGGGACAGGGAACTCCTACGAGCAGTACTTC
NA NA TRBJ2-2 13 TRBV23-1 CASSQGRTGELFF TGCGCCAGCAGTCAGGGGCGCACCGGGGAGCTGTTTTTT
NA NA TRBJ1-2 12 TRBV28 CASSHRGGGYTF TGTGCCAGCAGTCACCGGGGGGGCGGCTACACCTTC
NA NA TRBJ2-6 15 TRBV28 CASSLTGTGANVLTF TGTGCCAGCAGTTTAACAGGGACTGGGGCCAACGTCCTGACTTTC
NA NA TRBJ1-2 12 TRBV5-1 CASSLDGNGYTF TGCGCCAGCAGCTTGGACGGGAATGGCTACACCTTC
once NA TRBJ2-1 11 TRBV6-5 CASSYLNEQFF TGTGCCAGCAGTTACCTCAATGAGCAGTTCTTC
NA NA TRBJ2-3 14 TRBV9 CASSVALSARAQYF TGTGCCAGCAGCGTCGCTTTGAGCGCCCGTGCGCAGTATTTT
NA TRBD1 TRBJ1-5 15 TRBV5-5 CASSLGPGGTQPQHF TGTGCCAGCAGCTTGGGTCCAGGGGGAACTCAGCCCCAGCATTTT
NA TRBD2 TRBJ2-3 14 TRBV9 CASNLRGDTDTQYF TGTGCCAGCAACCTCCGGGGGGACACAGATACGCAGTATTTT
NA NA TRBJ2-3 14 TRBV7-8 CASSSRRVTDTQYF TGTGCCAGCAGCTCCAGACGAGTCACAGATACGCAGTATTTT
once NA TRBJ1-1 14 TRBV7-2 CASSTLGLLTEAFF TGTGCCAGCTCTACCTTAGGGTTGCTCACTGAAGCTTTCTTT
NA NA TRBJ2-7 15 TRBV5-6 CASSFQGSGSREQYF TGTGCCAGCAGCTTTCAGGGGTCTGGCTCTAGGGAGCAGTACTTC
NA TRBD1 TRBJ1-2 13 TRBV29-1 CSVEKRGLGGYTF TGCAGCGTTGAAAAGAGGGGGCTAGGGGGCTACACCTTC
few NA TRBJ2-5 13 TRBV28 CASTAGLRETQYF TGTGCCAGCACGGCGGGGTTGCGAGAGACCCAGTACTTC
NA NA TRBJ2-6 16 TRBV2 CASSDVRGSGANVLTF TGTGCCAGCAGTGACGTCAGGGGCTCTGGGGCCAACGTCCTGACTTTC
NA NA TRBJ1-1 15 TRBV19 CASSLGRRVGTEAFF TGTGCCAGTAGTCTTGGGCGCAGGGTTGGCACTGAAGCTTTCTTT
NA NA TRBJ2-5 13 TRBV27 CASSLGRAETQYF TGTGCCAGCAGTTTGGGCCGGGCAGAGACCCAGTACTTC